The subject of this entry is one T cell receptor (beta chain). This specimen comes from a study of blood T cell repertoires in COVID-19. Study context: Sample material is recorded as cDNA or gDNA derived from T cells, B-cell-depleted T cells, or PBMCs.

Unmatched junction bases numbered 7, after V lost 3 bases and J lost 5 bases. The CDR3 runs 15 residues. The germline gives CDR1 WSHSY, CDR2 SAAADI. Original handling: Using reference gene primer amplification, nucleated cell counts were estimated. The assay was immunoSEQ multiplex PCR, and TCRdb's table has in-frame clones only and misses some. V, J and clone size reflect that table, while D and trimming were determined from the DNA. Of about 70,000 clones listed, over 70% were seen once; the top ten hold 9.5% to 10%. This receptor was identified in a human donor in a cohort sampled during active COVID-19. This sequence joins TRBV10-2 and TRBJ2-7, with TRBD2 identical over 10 bases. Material for sequencing was peripheral blood. In DNA, the CDR3 is TGCGCCAGCAGTGACAGCGGGGGGGTGAGGAACGAGCAGTACTTC. This codes for CASSDSGGVRNEQYF.